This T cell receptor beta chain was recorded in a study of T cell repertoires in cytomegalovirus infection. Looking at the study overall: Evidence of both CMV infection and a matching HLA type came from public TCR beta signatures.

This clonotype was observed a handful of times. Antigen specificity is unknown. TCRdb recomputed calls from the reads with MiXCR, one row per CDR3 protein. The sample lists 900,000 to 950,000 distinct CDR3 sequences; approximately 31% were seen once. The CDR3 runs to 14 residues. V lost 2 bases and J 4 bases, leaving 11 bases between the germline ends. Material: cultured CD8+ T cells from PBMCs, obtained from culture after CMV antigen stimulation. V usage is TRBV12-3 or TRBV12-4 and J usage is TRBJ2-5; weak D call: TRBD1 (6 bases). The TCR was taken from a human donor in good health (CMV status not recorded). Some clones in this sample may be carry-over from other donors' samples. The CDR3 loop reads CASSLLLGGETQYF. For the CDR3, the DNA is TGTGCCAGCAGTTTATTACTAGGGGGAGAGACCCAGTACTTC.